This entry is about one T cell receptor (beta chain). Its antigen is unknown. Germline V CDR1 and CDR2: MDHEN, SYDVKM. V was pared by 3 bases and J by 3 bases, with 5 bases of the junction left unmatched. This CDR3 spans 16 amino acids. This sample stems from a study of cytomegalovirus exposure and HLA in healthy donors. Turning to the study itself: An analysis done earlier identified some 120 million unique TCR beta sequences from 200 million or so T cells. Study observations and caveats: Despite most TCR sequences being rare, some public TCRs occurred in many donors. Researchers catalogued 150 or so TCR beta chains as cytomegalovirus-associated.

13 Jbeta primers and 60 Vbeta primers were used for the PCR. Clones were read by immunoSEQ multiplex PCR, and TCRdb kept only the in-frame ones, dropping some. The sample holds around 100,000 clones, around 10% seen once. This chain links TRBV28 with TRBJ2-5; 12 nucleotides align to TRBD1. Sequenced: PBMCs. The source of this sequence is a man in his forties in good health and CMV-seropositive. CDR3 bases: TGTGCCAGCAGTTTGAGGGACAGGGGGCGAGAAGAGACCCAGTACTTC. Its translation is CASSLRDRGREETQYF.